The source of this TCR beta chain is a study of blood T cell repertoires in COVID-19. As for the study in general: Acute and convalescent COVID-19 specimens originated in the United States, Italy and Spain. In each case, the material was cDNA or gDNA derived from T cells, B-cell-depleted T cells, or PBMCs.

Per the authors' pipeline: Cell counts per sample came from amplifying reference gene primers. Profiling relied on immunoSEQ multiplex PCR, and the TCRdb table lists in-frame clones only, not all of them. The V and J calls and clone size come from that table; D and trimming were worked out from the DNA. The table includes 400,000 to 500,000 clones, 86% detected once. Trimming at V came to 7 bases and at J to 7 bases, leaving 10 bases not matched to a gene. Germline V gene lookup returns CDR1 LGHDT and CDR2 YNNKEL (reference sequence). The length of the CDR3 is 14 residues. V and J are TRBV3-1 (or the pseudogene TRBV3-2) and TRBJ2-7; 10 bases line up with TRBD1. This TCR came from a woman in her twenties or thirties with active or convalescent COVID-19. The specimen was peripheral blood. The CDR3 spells CASNPGTGAGEQYF. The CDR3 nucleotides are TGTGCCAGCAACCCCGGGACAGGGGCGGGGGAGCAGTACTTC.